This TCR beta chain was recovered during a study of T cells in Graves' hyperthyroidism and ophthalmopathy. Germline CDR1 is MNHEY and CDR2 is SVGEGT. The ends lost 4 bases at V and 4 bases at J; junction bases unmatched: 6. This CDR3 is 16 amino acids long. TCR beta CDR3 region amplification was performed from RNA transcripts. The TCR CDR3 first-round RT-PCR relied on the HTBI primer set. TCRdb re-derived calls from the multiplex PCR reads in MiXCR, one entry per CDR3 protein. Found here are about 400,000 distinct CDR3 sequences, about 15% of them singletons; the top ten hold approximately 29%. Input material: blood. This chain uses TRBV6-2 or TRBV6-3 with TRBJ2-2; 10 nucleotides align to TRBD2. The sequence was obtained from a young woman with Graves' hyperthyroidism. CDR3: CASSSGAGGRTGELFF. As DNA, the CDR3 is TGTGCCAGCAGTTCAGGAGCGGGAGGGCGCACCGGGGAGCTGTTTTTT.